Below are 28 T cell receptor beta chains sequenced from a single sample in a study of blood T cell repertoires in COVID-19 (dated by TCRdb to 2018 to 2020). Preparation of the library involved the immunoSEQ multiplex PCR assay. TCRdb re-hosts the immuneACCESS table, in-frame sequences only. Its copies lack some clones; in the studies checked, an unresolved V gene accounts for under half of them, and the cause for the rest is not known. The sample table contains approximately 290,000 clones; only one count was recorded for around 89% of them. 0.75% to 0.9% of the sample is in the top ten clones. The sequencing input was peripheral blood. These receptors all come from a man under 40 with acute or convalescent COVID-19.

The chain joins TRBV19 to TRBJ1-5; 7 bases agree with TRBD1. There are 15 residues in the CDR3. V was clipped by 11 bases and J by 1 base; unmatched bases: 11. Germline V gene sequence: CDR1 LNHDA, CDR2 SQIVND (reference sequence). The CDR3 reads CASNRGGGSNQPQHF. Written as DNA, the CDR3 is TGTGCCTCCAATCGAGGGGGCGGCAGCAATCAGCCCCAGCATTTT. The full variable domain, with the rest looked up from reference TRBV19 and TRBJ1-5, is DGGITQSPKYLFRKEGQNVTLSCEQNLNHDAMYWYRQDPGQGLRLIYYSQIVNDFQKGDIAEGYSVSREKKESFPLTVTSAQKNPTAFYLCASNRGGGSNQPQHFGDGTRLSIL.

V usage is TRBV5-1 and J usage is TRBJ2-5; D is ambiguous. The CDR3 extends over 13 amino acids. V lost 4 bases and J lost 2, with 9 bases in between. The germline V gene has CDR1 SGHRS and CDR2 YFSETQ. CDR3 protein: CASSPQIQETQYF. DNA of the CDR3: TGCGCCAGCAGCCCGCAGATACAAGAGACCCAGTACTTC.

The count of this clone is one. The CDR3 reads CAWSAGIYNEQFF. CDR3 in DNA: TGTGCCTGGAGTGCCGGGATCTACAATGAGCAGTTCTTC. This sequence joins TRBV30 and TRBJ2-1, with a tentative D call TRBD2 (5 bases). Germline V gives CDR1 GTSNPN, CDR2 SVGIG (reference sequence). The CDR3 extends over 13 amino acids. V lost 1 base and J 3 bases, leaving 7 bases between the germline ends.

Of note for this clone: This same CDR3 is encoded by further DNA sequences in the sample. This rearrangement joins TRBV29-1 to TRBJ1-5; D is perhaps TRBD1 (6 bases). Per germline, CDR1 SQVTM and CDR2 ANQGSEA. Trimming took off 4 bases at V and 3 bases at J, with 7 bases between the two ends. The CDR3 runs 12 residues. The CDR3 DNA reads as TGCAGCGTTGCAGGGGACAATCAGCCCCAGCATTTT. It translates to CSVAGDNQPQHF.

CDR3 region: CASSRSRDREYEQYF. The CDR3 DNA reads as TGTGCCAGCTCACGTTCCCGGGACAGAGAATACGAGCAGTACTTC. The V call is TRBV18, the J call TRBJ2-7; 7 nucleotides agree with TRBD1. Per the germline V gene, CDR1 is KGHSH and CDR2 is LQKENI. V lost 4 bases, J lost 4 bases, and 10 bases stayed unmatched. This CDR3 region has 15 residues.

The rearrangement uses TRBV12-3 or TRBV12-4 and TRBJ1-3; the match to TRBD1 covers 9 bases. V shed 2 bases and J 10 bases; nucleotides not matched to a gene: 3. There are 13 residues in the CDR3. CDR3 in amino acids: CASSLKQGATIYF. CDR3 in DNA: TGTGCCAGCAGTTTAAAACAGGGGGCGACCATATATTTT.

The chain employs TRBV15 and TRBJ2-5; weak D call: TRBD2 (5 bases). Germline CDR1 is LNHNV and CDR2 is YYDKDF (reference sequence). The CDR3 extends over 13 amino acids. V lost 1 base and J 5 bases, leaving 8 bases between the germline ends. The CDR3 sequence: CATSRARGETQYF. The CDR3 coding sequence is TGTGCCACCAGCAGAGCACGGGGTGAGACCCAGTACTTC.

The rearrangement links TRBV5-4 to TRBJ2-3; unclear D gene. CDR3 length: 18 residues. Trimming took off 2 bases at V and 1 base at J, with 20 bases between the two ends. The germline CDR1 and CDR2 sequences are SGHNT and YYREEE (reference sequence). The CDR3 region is CASSFTPQAGGGTDTQYF. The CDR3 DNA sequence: TGTGCCAGCAGCTTCACCCCGCAGGCAGGTGGCGGCACAGATACGCAGTATTTT. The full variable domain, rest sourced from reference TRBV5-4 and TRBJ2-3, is ETGVTQSPTHLIKTRGQQVTLRCSSQSGHNTVSWYQQALGQGPQFIFQYYREEENGRGNFPPRFSGLQFPNYSSELNVNALELDDSALYLCASSFTPQAGGGTDTQYFGPGTRLTVL.

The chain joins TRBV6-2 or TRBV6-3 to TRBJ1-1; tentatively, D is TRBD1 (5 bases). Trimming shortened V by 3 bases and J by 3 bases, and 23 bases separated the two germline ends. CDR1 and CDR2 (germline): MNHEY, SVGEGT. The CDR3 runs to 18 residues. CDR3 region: CASSYNPQAVLDHTEAFF. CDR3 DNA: TGTGCCAGCAGTTATAACCCACAGGCTGTTTTAGACCACACTGAAGCTTTCTTT.

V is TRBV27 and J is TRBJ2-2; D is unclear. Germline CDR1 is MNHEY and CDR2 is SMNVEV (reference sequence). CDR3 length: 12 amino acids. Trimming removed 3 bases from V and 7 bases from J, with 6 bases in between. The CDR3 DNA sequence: TGTGCCAGCAGTTTGATCGGCGGGGAGCTGTTTTTT. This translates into CASSLIGGELFF.

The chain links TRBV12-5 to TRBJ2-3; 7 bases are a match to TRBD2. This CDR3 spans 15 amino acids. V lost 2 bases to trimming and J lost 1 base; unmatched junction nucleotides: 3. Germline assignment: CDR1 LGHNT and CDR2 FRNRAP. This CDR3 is CASGLILAGTDTQYF. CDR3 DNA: TGTGCTAGTGGTTTGATCCTAGCGGGCACAGATACGCAGTATTTT.

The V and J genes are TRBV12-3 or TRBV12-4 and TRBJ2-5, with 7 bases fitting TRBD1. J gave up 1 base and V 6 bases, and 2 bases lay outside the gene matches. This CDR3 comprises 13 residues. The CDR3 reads CASRGQFQETQYF. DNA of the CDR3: TGTGCCAGCAGGGGACAGTTCCAAGAGACCCAGTACTTC.

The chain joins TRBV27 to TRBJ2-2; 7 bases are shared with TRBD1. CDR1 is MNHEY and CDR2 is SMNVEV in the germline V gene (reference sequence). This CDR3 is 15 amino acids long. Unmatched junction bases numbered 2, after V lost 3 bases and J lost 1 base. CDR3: CASSFTGENTGELFF. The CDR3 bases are TGTGCCAGCAGTTTCACAGGGGAGAACACCGGGGAGCTGTTTTTT.

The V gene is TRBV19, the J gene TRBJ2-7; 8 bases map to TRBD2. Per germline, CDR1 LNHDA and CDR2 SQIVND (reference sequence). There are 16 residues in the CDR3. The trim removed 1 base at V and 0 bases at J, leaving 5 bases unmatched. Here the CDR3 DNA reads TGTGCCAGTAGTATAGGGGGGAGCGGGGGCTCCTACGAGCAGTACTTC. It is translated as CASSIGGSGGSYEQYF. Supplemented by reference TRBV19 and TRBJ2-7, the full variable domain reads DGGITQSPKYLFRKEGQNVTLSCEQNLNHDAMYWYRQDPGQGLRLIYYSQIVNDFQKGDIAEGYSVSREKKESFPLTVTSAQKNPTAFYLCASSIGGSGGSYEQYFGPGTRLTVT.

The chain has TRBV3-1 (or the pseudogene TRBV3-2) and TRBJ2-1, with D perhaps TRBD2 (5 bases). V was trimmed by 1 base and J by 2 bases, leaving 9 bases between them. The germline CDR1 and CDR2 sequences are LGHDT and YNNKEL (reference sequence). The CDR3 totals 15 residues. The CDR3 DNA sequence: TGTGCCAGCAGCCAAGGCGAAGCGGCCTACAATGAGCAGTTCTTC. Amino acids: CASSQGEAAYNEQFF.

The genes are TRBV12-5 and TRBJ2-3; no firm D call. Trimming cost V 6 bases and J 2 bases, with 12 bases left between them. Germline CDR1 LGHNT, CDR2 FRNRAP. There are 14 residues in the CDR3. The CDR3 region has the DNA TGTGCTAGTGGCCCTGGTAGAGACACAGATACGCAGTATTTT. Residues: CASGPGRDTDTQYF.

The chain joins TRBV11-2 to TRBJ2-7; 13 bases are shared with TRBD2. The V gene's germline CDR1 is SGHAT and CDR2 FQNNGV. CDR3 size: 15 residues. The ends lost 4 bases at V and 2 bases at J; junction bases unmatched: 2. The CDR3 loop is CASSSGTSGTYEQYF. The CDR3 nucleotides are TGTGCCAGCAGCTCCGGGACTAGCGGGACCTACGAGCAGTACTTC.

The CDR3 bases are TGTGCCAGCAGACCCGGGACACAACTTAACACTGAAGCTTTCTTT. It yields the protein CASRPGTQLNTEAFF. The chain is built from TRBV28 and TRBJ1-1; D possibly corresponds to TRBD1 (6 bases). The germline V gene has CDR1 MDHEN and CDR2 SYDVKM. V was trimmed by 6 bases and J by 2 bases, leaving 16 bases between them. The CDR3 is 15 amino acids.

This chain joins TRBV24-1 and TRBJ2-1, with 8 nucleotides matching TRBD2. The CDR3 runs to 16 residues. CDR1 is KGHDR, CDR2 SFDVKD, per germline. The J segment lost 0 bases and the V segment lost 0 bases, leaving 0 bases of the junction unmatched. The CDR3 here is CATSDLAGGSYNEQFF. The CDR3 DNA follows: TGTGCCACCAGTGATTTGGCGGGAGGCTCCTACAATGAGCAGTTCTTC.

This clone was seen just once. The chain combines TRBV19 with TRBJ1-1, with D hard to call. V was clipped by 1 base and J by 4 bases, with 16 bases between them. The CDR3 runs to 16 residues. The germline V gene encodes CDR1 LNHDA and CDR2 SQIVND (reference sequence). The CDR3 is CASSIVTGGYGTEAFF. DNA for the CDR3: TGTGCCAGTAGTATAGTGACGGGCGGGTATGGCACTGAAGCTTTCTTT.

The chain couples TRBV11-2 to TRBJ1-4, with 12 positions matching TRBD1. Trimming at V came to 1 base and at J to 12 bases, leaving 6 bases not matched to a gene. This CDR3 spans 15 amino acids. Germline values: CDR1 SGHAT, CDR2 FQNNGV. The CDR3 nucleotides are TGTGCCAGCAGCTTAGGAGGGACAGGGGGCGGACAACTGTTTTTT. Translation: CASSLGGTGGGQLFF.

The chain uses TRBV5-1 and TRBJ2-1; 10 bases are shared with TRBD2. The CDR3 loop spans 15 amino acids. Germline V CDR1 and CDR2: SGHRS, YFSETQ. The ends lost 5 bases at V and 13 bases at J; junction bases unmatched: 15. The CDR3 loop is CASSRPGTSDTHQFF. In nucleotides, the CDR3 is TGCGCCAGCAGTCGACCCGGGACTAGCGATACCCATCAGTTCTTC.

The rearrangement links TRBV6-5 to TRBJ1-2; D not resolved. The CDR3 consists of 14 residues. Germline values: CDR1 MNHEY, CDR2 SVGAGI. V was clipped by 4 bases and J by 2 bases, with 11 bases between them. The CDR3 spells CASSSYNPNYGYTF. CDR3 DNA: TGTGCCAGCAGTTCTTACAACCCGAACTATGGCTACACCTTC.

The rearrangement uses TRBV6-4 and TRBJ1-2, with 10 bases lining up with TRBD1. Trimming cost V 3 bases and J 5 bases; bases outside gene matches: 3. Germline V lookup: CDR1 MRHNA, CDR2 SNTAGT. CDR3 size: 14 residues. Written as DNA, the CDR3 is TGTGCCAGCAGTGAGACAGGGGGCAATTATGGCTACACCTTC. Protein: CASSETGGNYGYTF.

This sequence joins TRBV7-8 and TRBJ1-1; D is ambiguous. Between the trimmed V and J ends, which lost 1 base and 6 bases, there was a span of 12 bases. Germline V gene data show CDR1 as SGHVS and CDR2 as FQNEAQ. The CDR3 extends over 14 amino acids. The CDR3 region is CASSLVPLAAEAFF. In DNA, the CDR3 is TGTGCCAGCAGCTTAGTGCCCTTGGCTGCTGAAGCTTTCTTT.

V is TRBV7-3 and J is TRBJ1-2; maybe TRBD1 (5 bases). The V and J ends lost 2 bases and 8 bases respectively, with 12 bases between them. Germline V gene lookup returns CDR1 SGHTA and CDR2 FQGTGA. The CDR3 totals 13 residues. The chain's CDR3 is CASSLSGVLGYTF. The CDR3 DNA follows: TGTGCCAGCAGCTTATCGGGGGTACTGGGCTACACCTTC.

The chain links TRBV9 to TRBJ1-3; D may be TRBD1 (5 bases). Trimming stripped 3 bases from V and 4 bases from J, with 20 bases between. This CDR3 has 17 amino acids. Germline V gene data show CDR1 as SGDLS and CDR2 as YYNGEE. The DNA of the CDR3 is TGTGCCAGCAGCGCTACTAATGGGGCCTCTCCAGGAAACACCATATATTTT. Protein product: CASSATNGASPGNTIYF.

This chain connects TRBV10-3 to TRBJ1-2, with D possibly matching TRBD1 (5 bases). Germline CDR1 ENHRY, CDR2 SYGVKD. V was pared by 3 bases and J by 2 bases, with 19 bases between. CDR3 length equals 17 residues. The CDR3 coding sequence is TGTGCCATCAGTGACCGTTGGGGGGGGACGGGGAACTATGGCTACACCTTC. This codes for CAISDRWGGTGNYGYTF.